Below, 27 T cell receptor beta chains from the same sample are listed, as sequenced in a study of identical twins' blood T cells (dated by TCRdb to 2013 to 2014). Library preparation used 5' RACE. The sequencer listed for this sample is Illumina Genome Analyzer IIx. The raw public data were reprocessed by TCRdb itself: fastp quality trimming at Q25, MiXCR clonotype calling, in-frame beta chains only. One record per CDR3 amino acid sequence lists the most common genes and DNA. This sample holds fewer than 450,000 distinct CDR3 sequences; around 30% were observed only once. Clones ranked in the top ten supply around 5.6% of the sample. Sequencing input: PBMCs. The source of these receptors is a woman between 18 and 50 years old in good health.

The sample holds a few counts of this clonotype. The genes are TRBV2 and TRBJ1-1; TRBD1 is a possible D gene (6 bases). CDR3 length: 13 amino acids. In germline, CDR1 is SNHLY, CDR2 FYNNEI. Trimming removed 3 bases at V and 4 bases at J, with 9 bases between. CDR3 coding DNA: TGTGCCAGCAGTGAGCGGGGGGCCACTGAAGCTTTCTTT. Translating it yields CASSERGATEAFF.

The table lists this clonotype with a few counts. The rearrangement uses TRBV12-5 and TRBJ1-1; D gene ambiguous. Germline assignment: CDR1 LGHNT and CDR2 FRNRAP. V lost 5 bases and J 1 base, leaving 14 bases between the germline ends. This CDR3 is built from 15 residues. This chain's CDR3 is CASGEDITTNTEAFF. CDR3 nucleotides: TGTGCTAGTGGTGAAGACATTACCACGAACACTGAAGCTTTCTTT.

As for this clonotype: The junction and the germline gene differ at one end; a read error may be behind it. The chain has TRBV10-3 and TRBJ1-5; D unresolved. Germline CDR1 reads ENHRY; CDR2 reads SYGVKD. CDR3 size: 13 residues. DNA of the CDR3: TGTGCCATCAGGGCAGAGGCTGATCAGCCCCAACATTTT. This codes for CAIRAEADQPQHF.

This clonotype was found many times. The chain recombines TRBV20-1 with TRBJ1-4; D is undetermined. The CDR3 is 12 residues long. CDR1 DFQATT and CDR2 SNEGSKA come from the germline V gene (reference sequence). V lost 6 bases and J 6 bases, leaving 11 bases between the germline ends. CDR3 in amino acids: CSATRQDEKLFF. In nucleotides, the CDR3 is TGCAGTGCCACCAGGCAGGATGAAAAACTGTTTTTT.

The rearrangement links TRBV5-1 to TRBJ1-2, with D possibly TRBD1 on 6 matching bases. The germline V gene encodes CDR1 SGHRS and CDR2 YFSETQ. This CDR3 has 15 amino acids. Between the trimmed V and J ends, which lost 0 bases and 2 bases, there was a span of 11 bases. CDR3: CASSLGWTDNYGYTF. The CDR3, as DNA: TGCGCCAGCAGCTTGGGGTGGACAGACAACTATGGCTACACCTTC.

This clonotype was counted at least ten times. The CDR3 region has the DNA TGCAGCGTTGTTGGGGGGAGCGAAGCTTTCTTT. It translates to CSVVGGSEAFF. This sequence joins TRBV29-1 and TRBJ1-1, with D tentatively TRBD1 (5 bases). Per germline, CDR1 SQVTM and CDR2 ANQGSEA. The CDR3 sequence is 11 residues long. The V and J ends lost 4 bases and 8 bases respectively, with 11 bases between them.

This clonotype appeared many times. The chain carries TRBV29-1 and TRBJ1-2; possible D gene TRBD1, 5 bases. This CDR3 region has 13 residues. V was trimmed by 3 bases and J by 5 bases, leaving 13 bases between them. Germline-derived CDR1 and CDR2 are SQVTM and ANQGSEA. CDR3 loop: CSVDEAPGYGYTF. DNA for the CDR3: TGCAGCGTTGACGAGGCCCCAGGGTATGGCTACACCTTC.

Here the CDR3 reads CASRKRPGQGGTEAFF. The DNA of the CDR3 is TGTGCCAGCAGAAAGAGACCCGGACAGGGGGGCACTGAAGCTTTCTTT. The chain is built from TRBV6-1 and TRBJ1-1, with 10 positions matching TRBD1. The CDR3 contains 16 residues. The junction had 11 bases not matched to a gene; V was cut back by 6 bases and J by 4 bases. Germline V gene sequence: CDR1 MNHNS, CDR2 SASEGT.

The chain joins TRBV27 to TRBJ1-2; D gene uncertain. The V gene's germline CDR1 is MNHEY and CDR2 SMNVEV (reference sequence). The CDR3 is made up of 14 amino acids. Trimming cost V 0 bases and J 2 bases, with 7 bases left between them. Written as DNA, the CDR3 is TGTGCCAGCAGTTTATCGCCCGGGAACTATGGCTACACCTTC. It encodes CASSLSPGNYGYTF.

The chain combines TRBV6-1 with TRBJ2-1; unclear D gene. Per germline, CDR1 MNHNS and CDR2 SASEGT. The CDR3 is made up of 14 amino acids. V lost 8 bases, J lost 1 base, and 12 bases lay in between. The CDR3 loop is CASGLSGSYNEQFF. CDR3 DNA sequence: TGTGCCAGCGGTCTGTCCGGGTCCTACAATGAGCAGTTCTTC.

This clonotype was seen repeatedly, ten times or more. The genes are TRBV3-1 and TRBJ1-1; D ambiguous. Germline V gene sequence: CDR1 LGHDT, CDR2 YNNKEL (reference sequence). V was trimmed by 8 bases and J by 7 bases, leaving 17 bases between them. The CDR3 loop spans 13 amino acids. This CDR3 is CASAIIAGNEAFF. The CDR3 region has the DNA TGTGCCAGCGCCATTATAGCGGGGAATGAAGCTTTCTTT.

With respect to this clonotype: A read error is possible here, since a much larger clone lies one base away. This sequence joins TRBV6-2 or TRBV6-3 and TRBJ2-7, with a weak D call TRBD2 (5 bases). Germline CDR1 and CDR2: MNHEY and SVGEGT. This CDR3 region has 12 residues. Here the CDR3 reads CANSTERYEQYF. The CDR3 DNA is TGTGCCAACAGTACGGAGCGGTACGAGCAGTACTTC.

The chain uses TRBV13 and TRBJ2-2, with D hard to call. The germline V gene encodes CDR1 PRHDT and CDR2 FYEKMQ (reference sequence). CDR3 length: 16 residues. Trimming removed 1 base at V and 2 bases at J, with 11 bases between. CDR3 nucleotides: TGTGCCAGCAGCTTAGATTGGTCCGCTAACACCGGGGAGCTGTTTTTT. This translates into CASSLDWSANTGELFF. The full variable domain, in which reference TRBV13 and TRBJ2-2 provide the parts outside the CDR3, is AAGVIQSPRHLIKEKRETATLKCYPIPRHDTVYWYQQGPGQDPQFLISFYEKMQSDKGSIPDRFSAQQFSDYHSELNMSSLELGDSALYFCASSLDWSANTGELFFGEGSRLTVL.

Of note for this clonotype: The junction shows a germline mismatch at one end, possibly a read error. J is TRBJ1-4 and V is TRBV6-5; maybe TRBD1 (5 bases). Germline CDR1 reads MNHEY; CDR2 reads SVGAGI. The CDR3 has 14 amino acids. CDR3 coding DNA: TGTGCCAGCAATTACTCGGGCGGGGGTGAAAAACTGTTTTTT. Protein: CASNYSGGGEKLFF.

This chain links TRBV30 with TRBJ2-3, with 7 nucleotides matching TRBD2. V gave up 8 bases and J gave up 3 bases; unmatched junction bases: 11. The germline CDR1 and CDR2 sequences are GTSNPN and SVGIG (reference sequence). The CDR3 sequence is 14 residues long. The CDR3 loop reads CARMISGKTDTQYF. The CDR3 coding sequence is TGTGCCCGGATGATCAGCGGGAAAACAGATACGCAGTATTTT.

This chain joins TRBV7-9 and TRBJ1-2; D is unresolved. Germline CDR1 reads SEHNR; CDR2 reads FQNEAQ (reference sequence). V was cut by 9 bases and J by 2 bases, with 16 bases left in between. CDR3 size: 14 residues. The CDR3 region is CASTTQAANYGYTF. The DNA of the CDR3 is TGTGCCAGTACCACTCAAGCCGCAAACTATGGCTACACCTTC.

V is TRBV11-2 and J is TRBJ1-2, with a weak D call TRBD1 (5 bases). The germline V gene encodes CDR1 SGHAT and CDR2 FQNNGV. Trimming removed 5 bases from V and 5 bases from J, with 12 bases in between. CDR3 size: 13 residues. The CDR3 DNA reads as TGTGCCAGCAGCCCAGCGGGACGTTATGGCTACACCTTC. It translates to CASSPAGRYGYTF.

The chain employs TRBV7-9 and TRBJ1-1, with 8 bases aligning to TRBD1. The germline V gene encodes CDR1 SEHNR and CDR2 FQNEAQ (reference sequence). The J segment lost 2 bases and the V segment lost 3 bases, leaving 5 bases of the junction unmatched. This CDR3 comprises 15 residues. CDR3 loop: CASSFRQGRNTEAFF. The CDR3 DNA reads TGTGCCAGCAGCTTTAGACAGGGGAGAAACACTGAAGCTTTCTTT.

This clonotype was counted many times. The chain recombines TRBV9 with TRBJ1-4; the match to TRBD1 covers 8 bases. Germline CDR1 is SGDLS and CDR2 is YYNGEE. V trimming: 5 bases; J trimming: 4 bases; junction bases outside the gene matches: 7. This CDR3 is 15 amino acids long. CDR3 region: CASSQGANSNEKLFF. In DNA form, the CDR3 reads TGTGCCAGCAGTCAGGGGGCGAATAGTAATGAAAAACTGTTTTTT.

The chain recombines TRBV29-1 with TRBJ2-1; D is possibly TRBD2 (7 bases). Germline V gene data show CDR1 as SQVTM and CDR2 as ANQGSEA. V was pared by 7 bases and J by 6 bases, with 13 bases between. This CDR3 contains 12 residues. DNA of the CDR3: TGCAGCGCCGACGGGGGGCTCAATGAGCAGTTCTTC. This gives the protein CSADGGLNEQFF.

This clonotype occurred many times. The chain carries TRBV28 and TRBJ1-1, with unresolved D. The CDR3 has 13 amino acids. Germline CDR1 and CDR2: MDHEN and SYDVKM. V was trimmed by 6 bases and J by 0 bases, leaving 8 bases between them. CDR3 DNA sequence: TGTGCCAGCAGGCCCCCCATGAACACTGAAGCTTTCTTT. Amino acids: CASRPPMNTEAFF.

The chain carries TRBV29-1 and TRBJ1-2; D call uncertain. The V and J ends lost 5 bases and 4 bases respectively, with 14 bases between them. This CDR3 region has 13 residues. Germline lookup yields CDR1 SQVTM and CDR2 ANQGSEA. CDR3 protein: CSVRQQVGYGYTF. The CDR3 DNA reads TGCAGCGTTAGGCAGCAGGTTGGCTATGGCTACACCTTC.

The chain recombines TRBV27 with TRBJ2-7; D may be TRBD2 (5 bases). Germline V gives CDR1 MNHEY, CDR2 SMNVEV (reference sequence). V was shortened by 0 bases and J by 2 bases, with 11 bases between the two germline ends. The CDR3 totals 15 residues. The CDR3 protein is CASSLSPGNAYEQYF. CDR3 DNA: TGTGCCAGCAGTTTATCGCCCGGGAACGCCTACGAGCAGTACTTC.

This clonotype was seen a handful of times. The chain couples TRBV20-1 to TRBJ2-3; the D gene is possibly TRBD2 (6 bases). CDR1 and CDR2 from the germline V gene are DFQATT and SNEGSKA (reference sequence). V lost 3 bases and J 3 bases, leaving 22 bases between the germline ends. The CDR3 is 17 residues long. This CDR3 reads CSASGRNSGTKTDTQYF. The CDR3 region has the DNA TGCAGTGCTAGCGGACGAAATAGCGGAACAAAGACAGATACGCAGTATTTT.

This clonotype has a handful of counts. The chain links TRBV11-2 to TRBJ2-1; 8 nucleotides agree with TRBD2. The ends lost 5 bases at V and 1 base at J; junction bases unmatched: 4. Germline lookup yields CDR1 SGHAT and CDR2 FQNNGV. The CDR3 runs 15 residues. The CDR3 sequence: CASSQRERSYNEQFF. CDR3 in DNA: TGTGCCAGCAGCCAGCGGGAGAGGTCCTACAATGAGCAGTTCTTC.

In the case of this clonotype: At one end the junction does not follow the germline gene, possibly because of a read error. V and J are TRBV19 and TRBJ1-2; D call uncertain. The CDR3 spans 13 residues. Germline loops: CDR1 LNHDA, CDR2 SQIVND (reference sequence). CDR3 amino acids: CASSTPAKYGYTF. The CDR3 bases are TGTGCCAGCAGCACCCCTGCTAAGTATGGCTACACCTTC.

The chain uses TRBV10-1 and TRBJ1-1; D might be TRBD1 (5 bases). CDR3 length: 12 amino acids. In germline, CDR1 is WNHNN, CDR2 SYGVQD (reference sequence). The V gene lost 4 bases and the J gene lost 7 bases, with 10 bases spanning the gap. In nucleotides, the CDR3 is TGCGCCAGCAGTGCAGGGACCCGTGAAGCTTTCTTT. Translating gives CASSAGTREAFF.